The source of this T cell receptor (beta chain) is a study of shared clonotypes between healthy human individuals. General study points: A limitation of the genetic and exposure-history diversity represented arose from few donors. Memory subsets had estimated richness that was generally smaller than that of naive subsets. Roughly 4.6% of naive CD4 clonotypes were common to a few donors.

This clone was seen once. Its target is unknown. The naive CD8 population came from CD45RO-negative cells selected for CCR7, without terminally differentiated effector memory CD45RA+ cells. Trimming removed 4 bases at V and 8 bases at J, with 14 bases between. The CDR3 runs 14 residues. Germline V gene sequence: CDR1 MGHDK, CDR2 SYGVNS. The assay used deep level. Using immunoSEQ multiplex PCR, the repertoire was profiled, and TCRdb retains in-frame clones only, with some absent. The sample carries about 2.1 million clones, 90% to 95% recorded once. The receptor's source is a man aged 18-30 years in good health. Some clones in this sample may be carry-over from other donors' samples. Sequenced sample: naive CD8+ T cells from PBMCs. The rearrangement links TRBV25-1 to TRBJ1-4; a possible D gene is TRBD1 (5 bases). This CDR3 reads CASSVWRGGEKLFF. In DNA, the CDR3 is TGTGCCAGCAGTGTGTGGAGGGGAGGCGAAAAACTGTTTTTT.